The rows below give T cell receptor beta chains drawn from one sample of a study of Tregs in tolerant kidney transplant recipients. Sequencing used immunoSEQ multiplex PCR; TCRdb keeps in-frame clones, though not all of them. The sample has about 83,000 clones, under 98% seen once. Sequencing used CD4+ T cells from blood, obtained before the transplant. All receptors come from a human donor who received a combined kidney and bone marrow transplant. CDR3s include the opening cysteine and the closing phenylalanine or tryptophan. The D gene is left open where the match is weak. Not all rows give a size; the values are once, few, many and, for expanded clones, a class.

16 - TRBJ2-7 TRBV15 - TGTGCCACCAGCAGAGATAGTCCAGGGATAGGTTACGAGCAGTACTTC CATSRDSPGIGYEQYF
15 - TRBJ2-1 TRBV18 - TGTGCCAGCTCACCGAAGGGGTTCTCCTACAATGAGCAGTTCTTC CASSPKGFSYNEQFF
15 TRBD1 TRBJ2-5 TRBV2 - TGTGCCAGCAGTGCGCTGGGACAGGTAGGAGAGACCCAGTACTTC CASSALGQVGETQYF
15 TRBD1 TRBJ1-1 TRBV5-6 - TGTGCCAGCAGCTTAACCCCCCAGGGGGCGTCTGAAGCTTTCTTT CASSLTPQGASEAFF
15 TRBD1 TRBJ1-5 TRBV4-2 - TGTGCCAGCAGCCCGGACAGGGGGGCTGGACAGCCCCAGCATTTT CASSPDRGAGQPQHF
12 - TRBJ2-7 TRBV7-9 - TGTGCCAGCAGCGCGTCCTCGGGGGATGTCGGTTTC CASSASSGDVGF
17 TRBD2 TRBJ2-5 TRBV7-6 - TGTGCCAGCAGCTCCATGGGGACTTCGGGAGGCTTGGAGACCCAGTACTTC CASSSMGTSGGLETQYF
15 - TRBJ2-2 TRBV5-5 - TGTGCCAGCAGCTTGGCACAGGGAAACACCGGGGAGCTGTTTTTT CASSLAQGNTGELFF
16 - TRBJ2-3 TRBV18 - TGTGCCAGCTCACCGTCGACAACGGCTAGCACAGATACGCAGTATTTT CASSPSTTASTDTQYF
13 - TRBJ1-5 TRBV6-6 - TGTGCCAGCAGTTATCTCGTAAATCAGCCCCAGCATTTT CASSYLVNQPQHF
16 TRBD1 TRBJ2-7 TRBV5-1 - TGCGCCAGCAGCTTCCCGGCCAGGGGGAGCTCCTACGAGCAGTACTTC CASSFPARGSSYEQYF
15 - TRBJ2-2 TRBV10-3 - TGTGCCATCAGTCCAGAGGGCCAGGACACCGGGGAGCTGTTTTTT CAISPEGQDTGELFF
14 - TRBJ1-5 TRBV4-1 - TGCGCCAGCAGTCTAACAGGTGGCAATCAGCCCCAGCATTTT CASSLTGGNQPQHF
15 TRBD1 TRBJ1-4 TRBV7-6 - TGTGCCAGCAGCTTCGACAGGGGGCGCGGAGAAAAACTGTTTTTT CASSFDRGRGEKLFF
15 TRBD1 TRBJ2-7 TRBV7-3 - TGTGCCAGCAGCTCCTCCGGGACAGGGACCTACGAGCAGTACTTC CASSSSGTGTYEQYF
15 - TRBJ2-7 TRBV16 - TGTGCCAGCAGCCAATGGAGTAGTTCTGTTGACGAGCAGTACTTC CASSQWSSSVDEQYF
19 TRBD1 TRBJ1-5 TRBV27 - TGTGCCAGCAGTCCCAGGACAGGGGGCGCAGGGTCCCGCAATCAGCCCCAGCATTTT CASSPRTGGAGSRNQPQHF
14 - TRBJ1-6 TRBV5-8 - TGTGCCAGCAGCTTGGGAGGGGGAGATTCACCCCTCCACTTT CASSLGGGDSPLHF
15 - TRBJ2-5 TRBV27 - TGTGCCAGCATTGACCTGGGCCCACCTCGGGAGACCCAGTACTTC CASIDLGPPRETQYF
17 - TRBJ1-5 TRBV27 - TGTGCCAGCAGTTTAGACGGGGGGAGATCTTACAATCAGCCCCAGCATTTT CASSLDGGRSYNQPQHF
16 - TRBJ1-4 TRBV18 - TGTGCCAAGCCCATTGACAGGAAGGCAGGTAATGAAAAACTGTTTTTT CAKPIDRKAGNEKLFF
16 - TRBJ2-5 TRBV7-8 - TGTGCCAGCAGCGAGCCCTTATGGACTGGACAAGAGACCCAGTACTTC CASSEPLWTGQETQYF
14 TRBD1 TRBJ2-5 TRBV6-5 few TGTGCCAGCACCCAGGGACAGTTCGGCGAGACCCAGTACTTC CASTQGQFGETQYF
12 - TRBJ2-3 TRBV11-2 - TGTGCCAGCAGCTTGGCGGGGGATACGCAGTATTTT CASSLAGDTQYF
12 - TRBJ1-5 TRBV6-6 - TGTGCCAGCAGCCAACAGTACCAGCCCCAGCATTTT CASSQQYQPQHF
11 - TRBJ1-1 TRBV2 - TGTGCCAGCAGAGGTGGGGAGAGAGCTTTCTTT CASRGGERAFF